The clone carrying this T cell receptor (beta chain) was counted ten times or more. Its specificity is not known. These data originate in a study of CD8 T cells in ankylosing spondylitis. General study findings and limits: Significant enrichment of disease-linked clones was reported in matched ankylosing spondylitis synovial fluid. Among TCR beta sequences, a motif of roughly 8 highly homologous variants appeared characteristic of ankylosing spondylitis blood. Disease-associated clones were CD8+ and fairly uncommon in peripheral blood.

The germline V and J ends were trimmed by 0 bases and 2 bases, with 14 bases remaining between them. The germline gives CDR1 LGHNT, CDR2 FRNRAP. There are 17 residues in the CDR3. Quantitative 5'-RACE with molecular barcodes was used to make the TCR beta libraries. TCRdb called the 5' RACE reads again in MiXCR, with one record for every CDR3 protein. Of 200,000 to 250,000 distinct CDR3 sequences in the sample, approximately 7.4% were seen once. The chain has TRBV12-5 and TRBJ2-1, with D perhaps matching TRBD2 (6 bases). Sequencing used blood, either unsorted or a sorted T cell fraction (not recorded which). The sequence came from a male donor with ankylosing spondylitis. CDR3 region: CASGLVLGGMAYNEQFF. CDR3 bases: TGTGCTAGTGGTTTGGTACTCGGCGGGATGGCCTACAATGAGCAGTTCTTC.